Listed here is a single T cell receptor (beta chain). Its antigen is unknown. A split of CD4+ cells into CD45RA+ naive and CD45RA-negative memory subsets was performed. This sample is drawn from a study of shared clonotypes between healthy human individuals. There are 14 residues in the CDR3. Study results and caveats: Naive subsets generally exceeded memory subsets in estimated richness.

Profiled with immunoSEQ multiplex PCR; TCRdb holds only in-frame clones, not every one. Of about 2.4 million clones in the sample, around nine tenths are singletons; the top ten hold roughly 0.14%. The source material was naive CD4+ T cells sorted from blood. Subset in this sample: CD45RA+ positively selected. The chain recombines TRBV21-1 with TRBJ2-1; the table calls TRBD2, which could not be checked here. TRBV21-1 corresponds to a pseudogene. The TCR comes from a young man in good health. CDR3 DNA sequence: TGTGCCAGCAGCAAAGAGCCTAGCGGGATATTCCTGATCTTC. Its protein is CASSKEPSGIFLIF.